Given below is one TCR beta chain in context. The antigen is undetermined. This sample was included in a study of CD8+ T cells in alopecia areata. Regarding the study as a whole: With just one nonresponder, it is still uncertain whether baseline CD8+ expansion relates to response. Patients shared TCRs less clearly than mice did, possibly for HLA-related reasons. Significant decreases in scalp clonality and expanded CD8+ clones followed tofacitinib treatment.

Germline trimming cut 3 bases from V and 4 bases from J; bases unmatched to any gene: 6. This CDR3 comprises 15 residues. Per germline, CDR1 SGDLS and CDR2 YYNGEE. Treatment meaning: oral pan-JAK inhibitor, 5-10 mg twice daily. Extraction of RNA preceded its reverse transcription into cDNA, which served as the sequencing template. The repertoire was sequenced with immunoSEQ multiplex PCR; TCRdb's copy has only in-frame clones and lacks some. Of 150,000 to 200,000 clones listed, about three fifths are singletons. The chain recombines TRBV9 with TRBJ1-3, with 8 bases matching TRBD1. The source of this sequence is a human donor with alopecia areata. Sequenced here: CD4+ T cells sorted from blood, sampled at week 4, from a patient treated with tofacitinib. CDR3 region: CASSEGTGYGNTIYF. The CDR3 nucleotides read TGTGCCAGCAGCGAGGGGACAGGCTACGGAAACACCATATATTTT.